The entry below gives a single T cell receptor beta chain sequence along with its context. Antigen: not known. The data stem from a study of CD8 T cells in ankylosing spondylitis. Study outcomes and limitations: Apparently characteristic of ankylosing spondylitis blood was a TCR beta motif (eight highly homologous variants). Clones tied to disease were said to be significantly enriched in matched ankylosing spondylitis synovial fluid.

A quantitative 5'-RACE method, one with molecular barcodes, was used to make TCR beta libraries. TCRdb called the 5' RACE reads again in MiXCR, with one record for every CDR3 protein. This sample has about 420,000 distinct CDR3 sequences, with 20% to 25% found just once. Sample: blood, either unsorted or a sorted T cell fraction (not recorded which). This receptor was taken from a male donor with ankylosing spondylitis.

The CDR3 bases are TGTGCCAGCAGCCAAGGAATCCTAGCGGGAGACGAGCAGTACTTC. Amino acid sequence: CASSQGILAGDEQYF. The V and J genes are TRBV4-2 and TRBJ2-7; 10 nucleotides align to TRBD2. The CDR3 has 15 amino acids. Trimming cost V 1 base and J 5 bases; bases outside gene matches: 5. Germline loops: CDR1 LGHNA, CDR2 YNFKEQ.